This TCR beta chain was observed in a study of blood T cell repertoires in COVID-19. Study-wide context: PBMCs, B-cell-depleted T cells, or T cells provided the cDNA or gDNA that made up the material.

How the authors handled the data: Counts of nucleated cells, estimated from reference gene primer amplification, were obtained. Profiled with immunoSEQ multiplex PCR; TCRdb holds only in-frame clones, not every one. V and J calls and clone size are those listed in that table; D and trimming were worked out from the DNA. The sample contains approximately 250,000 clones, over 75% of which appear only once. The V segment lost 2 bases and the J segment 3 bases; nucleotides outside the gene matches: 4. There are 15 residues in the CDR3. Germline V gene lookup returns CDR1 SGHAT and CDR2 FQNNGV. This chain uses TRBV11-2 with TRBJ2-7; 10 bases map to TRBD2. This TCR was recovered from a human donor in a cohort sampled during active COVID-19. The material sequenced was peripheral blood. The CDR3: CASSLSPSGSYEQYF. Written as DNA, the CDR3 is TGTGCCAGCAGCTTATCGCCTAGCGGGAGCTACGAGCAGTACTTC.